This T cell receptor (beta chain) appears in the sequencing data of a study of identical twins. Points from the study as a whole: The study found that models underestimated out-of-frame TCR alpha sharing in monozygotic twins.

Details on this clonotype: The antigen is unknown.

TCRdb itself ran the 5' RACE reads through MiXCR, one entry per CDR3 protein. The sample consists of around 690,000 distinct CDR3 sequences, 21% of them appearing once. These data were likewise used in another study, on T cells expressing NK-cell markers. This second study notes: Sorting in several experiments was restricted by an anti-gamma-delta TCR antibody to alpha-beta TCR T cells. In a group of 5 to 7 donors, dominant NKG2C+ clonotypes represented roughly 1.0-7.5% of CD8+ T cells. Leadership of the CD3+CD56-NKG2C+ fraction also belonged to these clonotypes in a handful of donors.

This sequence was found in a woman aged 18-29 years in good health. Input material: PBMCs.

CDR3 amino acids: CASSQGVDGGYTF. The CDR3 region has the DNA TGCGCCAGCAGCCAAGGGGTGGACGGTGGCTACACCTTC. The rearrangement joins TRBV5-1 to TRBJ1-2, with a tentative D call TRBD1 (5 bases). The germline V gene has CDR1 SGHRS and CDR2 YFSETQ. The CDR3 is made up of 13 amino acids. Trimming removed 4 bases from V and 7 bases from J, with 14 bases in between.